This entry features one TCR beta chain sequence. Its target is not known. The germline V gene has CDR1 LNHDA and CDR2 SQIVND (reference sequence). V was shortened by 3 bases and J by 7 bases, with 21 bases between the two germline ends. The CDR3 has 16 residues. These data originate in a study of T cells in localized non-small cell lung cancer. The repertoire was sequenced with immunoSEQ multiplex PCR; TCRdb's copy has only in-frame clones and lacks some. The table includes 45,000 to 60,000 clones, about four fifths detected once. Study findings and constraints: Appearances in adjacent lung were noted for a median about 50 of the top 100 tumor clones.

The source was peripheral blood, collected before any cancer treatment. The receptor was isolated from a female donor at least 60 years old with stage II squamous cell lung carcinoma. The chain couples TRBV19 to TRBJ1-2; TRBD1 might be the D (6 bases). The CDR3 nucleotides read TGTGCCAGTAGTATCTGGCAGGAAGGGGGTTCAAGTGGCTACACCTTC. As protein: CASSIWQEGGSSGYTF.